These 25 T cell receptor beta chains originate from one sample sequenced in a study of glioma-infiltrating T cells. Using RNA template, CDR3s of TCR alpha and beta were amplified with iRepertoire arm-PCR. TCRdb passed the multiplex PCR reads through MiXCR, listing each CDR3 protein once. This repertoire shows about 180,000 distinct CDR3 sequences, approximately 40% found once; its top ten account for 5.2%. The material sequenced was glioma tissue, nonneoplastic brain tissue, or PBMCs (not recorded which). The receptors originated from a human donor with low-grade glioma or glioblastoma, undergoing nonglioma brain surgery, or in good health (not recorded which).

This clonotype turned up a few times. The chain has TRBV11-2 and TRBJ2-7; 16 bases match TRBD2. CDR1 and CDR2 from the germline V gene are SGHAT and FQNNGV. The CDR3 runs to 17 residues. V shed 7 bases and J 3 bases; nucleotides not matched to a gene: 9. CDR3 in DNA: TGTGCCAGCACGGGGGGACTAGCGGGAGGGCCGTTCTACGAGCAGTACTTC. It is translated as CASTGGLAGGPFYEQYF.

The J gene is TRBJ2-1, the V gene TRBV11-1; TRBD2 matches at 8 bases. The V gene end was trimmed by 8 bases and the J gene end by 7 bases; junction bases not matched to a gene: 10. The CDR3 is made up of 14 amino acids. The germline CDR1 and CDR2 sequences are SGHAT and FQDESV (reference sequence). The CDR3 region has the DNA TGTGCCAGCTCCGGGGGGGCCTTCACAAATGAGCAGTTCTTC. It codes for CASSGGAFTNEQFF.

About this clonotype: Compared with germline, one end of the junction differs, possibly owing to a read error. The chain has TRBV25-1 and TRBJ1-6; D is unresolved. The germline V gene encodes CDR1 MGHDK and CDR2 SYGVNS. This CDR3 is built from 15 residues. The chain's CDR3 is CASTPEPGDNSPLHF. As DNA, the CDR3 is TGTGCCAGCACCCCGGAGCCGGGTGATAATTCACCACTCCACTTT.

This clonotype was found many times. The rearrangement joins TRBV20-1 to TRBJ2-7; D is possibly TRBD1 (6 bases). CDR3 length equals 14 residues. V was cut by 4 bases and J by 3 bases, with 16 bases left in between. Per germline, CDR1 DFQATT and CDR2 SNEGSKA (reference sequence). CDR3 amino acids: CSATTRDNSYEQYF. CDR3 sequence (DNA): TGCAGTGCTACTACCCGGGACAACAGCTACGAGCAGTACTTC.

This clonotype was detected a few times. A clone one base away is much larger, so this may be a read error. The chain couples TRBV7-2 to TRBJ2-7, with 7 bases identical to TRBD2. The CDR3 length is 15 residues. J lost 0 bases, V lost 4 bases, and 6 bases had no gene match. The germline V gene encodes CDR1 SGHTA and CDR2 FQGNSA. This CDR3 reads CASSSGLSYSYEQYF. For the CDR3, the DNA is TGTGCCAGCAGCTCGGGACTATCTTACTCCTACGAGCAGTACTTC.

This sequence joins TRBV5-4 and TRBJ2-3; 7 nucleotides line up with TRBD2. This CDR3 region has 15 residues. V dropped 0 bases and J dropped 2; count of bases not matched to a gene: 3. The germline V gene has CDR1 SGHNT and CDR2 YYREEE (reference sequence). CDR3 protein: CASSLDSGVTDTQYF. The CDR3 DNA sequence: TGTGCCAGCAGCTTGGACAGCGGGGTCACAGATACGCAGTATTTT.

This clonotype has at least ten counts. The chain couples TRBV20-1 to TRBJ2-7; TRBD2 matches 9 bases. Per germline, CDR1 DFQATT and CDR2 SNEGSKA (reference sequence). With V trimmed by 3 bases and J by 3 bases, 12 bases remained unmatched. This CDR3 contains 16 residues. Written as DNA, the CDR3 is TGCAGTGCTAGCCTAACCTCCGGGACTAGCATCTACGAGCAGTACTTC. Translating gives CSASLTSGTSIYEQYF.

About this clonotype: A read error may explain this, as a much larger clone is one base away. The genes are TRBV6-5 and TRBJ2-7, with D possibly being TRBD1 or TRBD2 (5 bases each). The CDR3 is 15 residues long. Germline V gene sequence: CDR1 MNHEY, CDR2 SVGAGI. Between the trimmed V and J ends, which lost 6 bases and 2 bases, there was a span of 17 bases. CDR3 region: CASSPTWDVPYEQYF. CDR3 nucleotide sequence: TGTGCCAGCAGCCCTACATGGGACGTACCCTACGAGCAGTACTTC.

This clonotype occurred many times. The chain carries TRBV10-3 and TRBJ2-3; the D is unclear. Deletions cut 7 bases from V and 5 bases from J, with 10 bases between. Germline V gives CDR1 ENHRY, CDR2 SYGVKD. The CDR3 loop spans 12 amino acids. CDR3 amino acids: CAIKGFEDTQYF. The CDR3 DNA sequence: TGTGCCATCAAGGGATTCGAAGATACGCAGTATTTT.

Notes on this clonotype: A much larger clone is a single base away; this may be a read error. The chain has TRBV15 and TRBJ2-1; D call uncertain. The CDR3 contains 12 residues. The V gene's germline CDR1 is LNHNV and CDR2 YYDKDF (reference sequence). V shed 3 bases and J shed 8 bases, with 8 bases lying between them. CDR3 nucleotide sequence: TGTGCCACCAGCAGGGATAACTATGAGCAGTTCTTC. This translates into CATSRDNYEQFF.

Note on this clonotype: This may be a read error, as it is one base from a much larger clone. No DNA is shown, since the ends of the CDR3 on it are uncertain; the CDR3 is the one TCRdb lists. The J gene is TRBJ1-2, the V gene TRBV29-1; the table names TRBD1, a call not compared with the DNA. The CDR3 sequence runs 12 residues, both termini included. CDR1 and CDR2 (germline): SQVTM, ANQGSEA. This CDR3 reads CSGTGGNYGCTF.

As for this clonotype: This may stem from a read error, because a much larger clone lies one nucleotide away. The V call is TRBV24-1, the J call TRBJ1-5; D is uncertain. CDR3 length: 13 amino acids. The germline CDR1 and CDR2 sequences are KGHDR and SFDVKD. Trimming cost V 4 bases and J 11 bases, with 14 bases left between them. The CDR3 DNA reads as TGTGCCACCAGTGACCATCGGTTTACGGCCCAGCATTTT. Translating gives CATSDHRFTAQHF.

This clonotype was seen repeatedly, ten times or more. This chain uses TRBV20-1 with TRBJ2-7; 7 bases fit TRBD1. The CDR3 covers 11 residues. CDR1 and CDR2 from the germline V gene are DFQATT and SNEGSKA (reference sequence). After removal of 5 bases from V and 5 bases from J, the junction contained 3 bases not matched to a gene. CDR3 protein: CSAYRGNEQYF. The DNA of the CDR3 is TGCAGTGCTTACAGGGGCAACGAGCAGTACTTC.

This chain connects TRBV7-2 to TRBJ1-1; maybe TRBD1 (5 bases). The CDR3 is 15 residues long. CDR1 SGHTA and CDR2 FQGNSA come from the germline V gene. Trimming stripped 0 bases from V and 5 bases from J, with 13 bases between. The CDR3 sequence: CASSLANRGVTEAFF. The CDR3, as DNA: TGTGCCAGCAGCTTAGCTAATAGGGGAGTAACTGAAGCTTTCTTT.

This clonotype was observed many times. The chain couples TRBV3-1 to TRBJ1-5; D uncertain. There are 13 residues in the CDR3. Germline-derived CDR1 and CDR2 are LGHDT and YNNKEL (reference sequence). V was pared by 3 bases and J by 6 bases, with 9 bases between. The CDR3 protein is CASSQISGQPQHF. CDR3 bases: TGTGCCAGCAGCCAGATTTCCGGTCAGCCCCAGCATTTT. Supplemented by reference TRBV3-1 and TRBJ1-5, the full variable domain reads DTAVSQTPKYLVTQMGNDKSIKCEQNLGHDTMYWYKQDSKKFLKIMFSYNNKELIINETVPNRFSPKSPDKAHLNLHINSLELGDSAVYFCASSQISGQPQHFGDGTRLSIL.

In its sample, this clonotype ranks as medium-sized. The rearrangement uses TRBV3-1 and TRBJ2-3, with D unclear. Deletions cut 1 base from V and 2 bases from J, with 7 bases between. This CDR3 region has 14 residues. CDR1 LGHDT and CDR2 YNNKEL come from the germline V gene (reference sequence). The CDR3 DNA sequence: TGTGCCAGCAGCCAAGCGGGTTCCACAGATACGCAGTATTTT. As protein: CASSQAGSTDTQYF.

This clonotype has more than one count but fewer than ten. V and J are TRBV14 and TRBJ2-7, with D maybe TRBD2 (5 bases). Germline V gives CDR1 SGHDN, CDR2 FVKESK. V was trimmed by 4 bases and J by 0 bases, leaving 16 bases between them. The CDR3 totals 16 residues. CDR3 region: CASSLIGIQGSYEQYF. The CDR3 bases are TGTGCCAGCAGCCTGATCGGGATCCAAGGCTCCTACGAGCAGTACTTC.

On this clonotype itself: Its ends do not fully match the called genes, so a read error is possible. The chain recombines TRBV20-1 with TRBJ2-1, with unresolved D. The length of the CDR3 is 14 residues. Per germline, CDR1 DFQATT and CDR2 SNEGSKA (reference sequence). The CDR3 coding sequence is TGCAGTGTTAGCCCGGACGGAATCTACAATGAGAAGTTCTTC. Protein: CSVSPDGIYNEKFF.

The chain has TRBV19 and TRBJ1-5, with D maybe TRBD1 (6 bases). With 7 bases removed from V and 5 bases from J, the gap between germline ends came to 15 bases. CDR3 length: 14 amino acids. Per germline, CDR1 LNHDA and CDR2 SQIVND (reference sequence). CDR3 residues: CASTSTRGDQPQHF. The CDR3 nucleotides read TGTGCCAGTACCTCCACGAGGGGGGATCAGCCCCAGCATTTT.

This clonotype was seen repeatedly, ten times or more. V is TRBV2 and J is TRBJ2-1, with 10 positions matching TRBD1. The CDR3 consists of 14 residues. J gave up 4 bases and V 7 bases, and 4 bases lay outside the gene matches. The germline V gene encodes CDR1 SNHLY and CDR2 FYNNEI. The CDR3 DNA follows: TGTGCCAGCATGTCGGGACAGGGGTACAATGAGCAGTTCTTC. This translates into CASMSGQGYNEQFF.

In its sample, this clonotype was seen many times. The chain links TRBV20-1 to TRBJ1-1; perhaps TRBD1 as D (5 bases). With 8 bases removed from V and 4 bases from J, the gap between germline ends came to 14 bases. This CDR3 region has 12 residues. Germline V gives CDR1 DFQATT, CDR2 SNEGSKA (reference sequence). As DNA, the CDR3 is TGCAGTCCACAGAGGGGCGGCACTGAAGCTTTCTTT. Translated, it gives CSPQRGGTEAFF.

Worth noting for this clonotype: One base away lies a much larger clone, so this may be a sequencing read error. V is TRBV5-4 and J is TRBJ2-7; TRBD2 matches at 10 bases. Germline lookup yields CDR1 SGHNT and CDR2 YYREEE (reference sequence). The CDR3 runs 14 residues. CDR3 nucleotides: TGTGCCACCAGCCTAGGGACTAGCGACTACGAGCAGTACTTC. Translation gives CATSLGTSDYEQYF.

This clonotype showed up many times. The chain employs TRBV28 and TRBJ1-1; D is possibly TRBD1 (6 bases). Trimming left V 5 bases short and J 4 bases short, with 14 bases between. CDR1 and CDR2 from the germline V gene are MDHEN and SYDVKM. CDR3 size: 14 residues. Written as DNA, the CDR3 is TGTGCCAGCAGTCCGGGGGCCATTGGCACTGAAGCTTTCTTT. Protein sequence: CASSPGAIGTEAFF.

As concerns this clonotype: The junction does not match germline at one end; this may be a read error. The V and J genes are TRBV6-6 and TRBJ2-1; the match to TRBD2 covers 7 bases. The CDR3 is 14 residues long. Germline V gene data show CDR1 as MNHNY and CDR2 as SVGAGI (reference sequence). The CDR3: CASRLLANYNEKFF. The CDR3 region has the DNA TGTGCCAGCAGACTACTAGCGAACTACAATGAGAAGTTCTTC.

Concerning this clonotype: A much larger clone sits a single nucleotide away, making a read error possible. This likely comes from a read error, as the CDR3 has no conserved phenylalanine or tryptophan at its end. This chain connects TRBV20-1 to TRBJ2-7; tentative D call: TRBD2 (6 bases). The V end lost 3 bases, the J end lost 4 bases, and 19 bases lay between the germline ends. The CDR3 loop spans 15 amino acids. Per the germline V gene, CDR1 is DFQATT and CDR2 is SNEGSKA (reference sequence). Written as DNA, the CDR3 is TGCAGTGCTAGGCGAGTCGGGACTCTATCGTACGAGCAGTACTCC. It encodes CSARRVGTLSYEQYS.